This entry concerns a single TCR beta chain. These data are taken from a study of blood T cell repertoires in COVID-19. About the study: The United States, Italy and Spain supplied acute and convalescent COVID-19 samples. Sample material is recorded as cDNA or gDNA derived from T cells, B-cell-depleted T cells, or PBMCs.

Trimming shortened V by 4 bases and J by 7 bases, and 13 bases separated the two germline ends. CDR3 size: 14 residues. The V gene's germline CDR1 is MNHEY and CDR2 SVGEGT. As originally analysed: Estimation of nucleated cell counts relied on the amplification of reference gene primers. Profiled with immunoSEQ multiplex PCR; TCRdb holds only in-frame clones, not every one. V and J calls and clone size are copied from that table; D and trimming were computed from the DNA. The sample yields tens of thousands of clones, about 83% seen once. V is TRBV6-2 or TRBV6-3 and J is TRBJ2-2; a weak D match, TRBD2 (5 bases). The specimen was peripheral blood. This receptor was taken from a human donor with active COVID-19. The donor label of this sample is uncertain. The CDR3 sequence is CASSSWENIGELFF. As DNA, the CDR3 is TGTGCCAGCAGTTCGTGGGAGAATATCGGGGAGCTGTTTTTT.